This is a list of T cell receptor beta chains from one sample in a study of blood T cell repertoires in COVID-19. Clones were sequenced by immunoSEQ multiplex PCR, and TCRdb holds only the in-frame ones, with some missing. The sample includes tens of thousands of clones, around 86% of them seen just once. Sequenced sample: peripheral blood. The source of these receptors is a human donor in a cohort sampled during active COVID-19. CDR3s include the opening cysteine and the closing phenylalanine or tryptophan. The D gene is left open where the match is weak. Clone size is shown for a subset of rows, as once, few, many or a class of expanded clone.

clone_size j_call v_call d_call cdr3_aa cdr3_nt
- TRBJ2-2 TRBV6-2/TRBV6-3 TRBD2 CASSRVLAGETRELFF TGTGCCAGCAGTCGTGTACTAGCGGGGGAAACCCGGGAGCTGTTTTTT
- TRBJ2-2 TRBV2 - CASTGTHTGELFF TGTGCCAGCACCGGGACTCACACCGGGGAGCTGTTTTTT
- TRBJ1-2 TRBV5-1 - CASSIGHADGYTF TGCGCCAGCAGCATCGGACACGCCGATGGCTACACCTTC
- TRBJ2-1 TRBV7-9 - CASSSSAAGQFF TGTGCCAGCAGCTCCTCGGCCGCGGGGCAGTTCTTC
- TRBJ2-5 TRBV7-2 TRBD2 CASSTYSGGLQETQYF TGTGCCAGCAGCACTTATAGCGGGGGCCTCCAAGAGACCCAGTACTTC
- TRBJ2-4 TRBV7-9 - CASSLWGPQNIQYF TGTGCCAGCAGCTTGTGGGGCCCCCAAAACATTCAGTACTTC
- TRBJ1-3 TRBV9 - CASSFQGSGNTIYF TGTGCCAGCAGCTTCCAGGGTTCTGGAAACACCATATATTTT
- TRBJ1-4 TRBV5-1 - CASSFWGGTNEKLFF TGCGCCAGCAGCTTCTGGGGGGGAACTAATGAAAAACTGTTTTTT
- TRBJ1-2 TRBV19 TRBD1 CASSMTGQGSNYGYTF TGTGCCAGTAGTATGACGGGACAGGGGAGTAACTATGGCTACACCTTC
- TRBJ2-2 TRBV5-4 TRBD1 CASSPTGFDTGELFF TGTGCCAGCAGCCCGACAGGGTTTGACACCGGGGAGCTGTTTTTT
once TRBJ1-4 TRBV19 - CASHTGGKLFF TGTGCCAGCCATACCGGGGGAAAACTGTTTTTT
- TRBJ2-1 TRBV11-2 TRBD1 CASSLGQPYNEQFF TGTGCCAGCAGCTTGGGACAGCCCTACAATGAGCAGTTCTTC
- TRBJ1-2 TRBV2 TRBD1 CASLRDRVSPNGYTF TGTGCCAGCCTCCGGGACAGAGTTTCCCCTAACGGCTACACCTTC
- TRBJ1-5 TRBV2 TRBD1 CASTGDGGQGNQPQHF TGTGCCAGCACGGGAGATGGGGGACAGGGGAATCAGCCCCAGCATTTT
few TRBJ1-5 TRBV30 - CAWSFPIGGHQPQHF TGTGCCTGGAGTTTCCCTATAGGGGGACACCAGCCCCAGCATTTT
- TRBJ1-5 TRBV19 - CASRVGGRTYSNQPQHF TGTGCCAGTAGGGTGGGTGGACGGACATATAGCAATCAGCCCCAGCATTTT
- TRBJ2-7 TRBV11-2 TRBD1 CASSIYGDSSYEQYF TGTGCCAGCAGCATATACGGGGACAGCTCCTACGAGCAGTACTTC
- TRBJ1-4 TRBV6-5 - CASSTGGKLFF TGTGCCAGCAGCACGGGAGGGAAACTGTTTTTT
- TRBJ2-3 TRBV6-5 - CASSYSRGTDTQYF TGTGCCAGCAGTTACTCCCGGGGGACAGATACGCAGTATTTT
- TRBJ2-4 TRBV20-1 - CSASDSSPAKNIQYF TGCAGTGCTAGTGATAGCTCCCCAGCCAAAAACATTCAGTACTTC
once TRBJ2-3 TRBV5-4 - CASSSKRGGGTDTQYF TGTGCCAGCAGCTCCAAGAGGGGGGGCGGCACAGATACGCAGTATTTT
- TRBJ1-4 TRBV13 - CASSSSRGVEKLFF TGTGCCAGCAGCTCCTCGCGCGGGGTTGAAAAACTGTTTTTT
- TRBJ1-6 TRBV6-6 - CASSTGPVSPLHF TGTGCCAGCAGTACAGGGCCCGTGTCACCCCTCCACTTT
- TRBJ1-2 TRBV7-9 - CASSLGTASGYTF TGTGCCAGCAGCTTAGGGACAGCTAGTGGCTACACCTTC
- TRBJ1-6 TRBV7-9 - CASSLPPGEFGSPLHF TGTGCCAGCAGCTTACCCCCAGGGGAATTCGGTTCACCCCTCCACTTT
- TRBJ1-1 TRBV28 - CASRLRGVENTEAFF TGTGCCAGCAGACTTCGGGGGGTGGAGAACACTGAAGCTTTCTTT
- TRBJ2-5 TRBV18 TRBD2 CASSQRLAGQETQYF TGTGCCAGCTCACAAAGACTAGCGGGCCAGGAGACCCAGTACTTC
few TRBJ1-5 TRBV19 - CASSRWNQPQHF TGTGCCAGTAGCCGGTGGAATCAGCCCCAGCATTTT
- TRBJ1-1 TRBV10-3 TRBD1 CAIRGQGYEAFF TGTGCCATCAGGGGACAGGGGTACGAAGCTTTCTTT
- TRBJ2-5 TRBV7-2 TRBD2 CASSFLGTSFVTQYF TGTGCCAGCAGCTTCCTTGGGACTAGTTTCGTGACCCAGTACTTC
- TRBJ1-5 TRBV27 TRBD1 CASSKLQGNQPQHF TGTGCCAGCAGTAAATTACAGGGGAATCAGCCCCAGCATTTT
- TRBJ1-4 TRBV18 TRBD1 CASSPTTGEVTNEKLFF TGTGCCAGCTCACCAACGACAGGGGAGGTAACTAATGAAAAACTGTTTTTT
- TRBJ2-3 TRBV5-1 - CASRTADTQYF TGCGCCAGCAGAACGGCAGATACGCAGTATTTT
once TRBJ1-2 TRBV4-1 TRBD1 CASTQSNRGRSDGYTF TGCGCCAGCACTCAAAGTAACAGGGGGCGATCTGATGGCTACACCTTC
once TRBJ1-4 TRBV7-2 - CASSPVGGIEKLFF TGTGCCAGCAGCCCTGTAGGGGGAATTGAAAAACTGTTTTTT
- TRBJ2-3 TRBV3-1/TRBV3-2 TRBD1 CASSPRTGGIDTQYF TGTGCCAGCAGCCCCCGGACAGGGGGAATAGATACGCAGTATTTT
- TRBJ2-3 TRBV19 - CASKRRAVSTDTQYF TGTGCCAGTAAGAGGCGGGCGGTTAGCACAGATACGCAGTATTTT
- TRBJ1-1 TRBV14 TRBD1 CASRDRAMNTEAFF TGTGCCAGCAGAGACAGGGCGATGAACACTGAAGCTTTCTTT
- TRBJ2-7 TRBV19 TRBD1 CASSTSRTGTHEQYF TGTGCCAGTAGTACGAGTAGGACAGGTACCCACGAGCAGTACTTC
once TRBJ2-3 TRBV13 - CASSRLIGRAGDTQYF TGTGCCAGCAGCCGGCTTATTGGGCGGGCCGGAGATACGCAGTATTTT